This TCR beta chain was sequenced during a study of blood T cell repertoires in COVID-19. The overall study: Sample material is recorded as cDNA or gDNA derived from T cells, B-cell-depleted T cells, or PBMCs.

The length of the CDR3 is 13 residues. V was cut by 0 bases and J by 13 bases, with 10 bases left in between. The germline CDR1 and CDR2 sequences are SGHAT and FQNNGV. In the authors' methods: The assay estimated nucleated cells by amplifying reference gene primers. Clones were sequenced by immunoSEQ multiplex PCR, and TCRdb holds only the in-frame ones, with some missing. The V and J calls and clone size were taken over from that table, and D and trimming were inferred from the DNA. The data show roughly 180,000 clones, 70% to 90% seen once. This receptor was taken from a woman in her twenties or thirties with active or convalescent COVID-19. The specimen was peripheral blood. The chain couples TRBV11-2 to TRBJ1-6; D remains unclear. Written as DNA, the CDR3 is TGTGCCAGCAGCTTAGATCCCGGGTACCCCCTCCACTTT. It yields the protein CASSLDPGYPLHF.